This TCR beta chain was identified during a study of T cell responses to AZD1222 COVID-19 vaccine. The study, taken as a whole, reports: White British ancestry dominated among donors, who included more females, and clonal diversity was possibly underestimated.

CDR1 is SGHVS and CDR2 is FNYEAQ in the germline V gene. J gave up 8 bases and V 1 base, and 7 bases lay outside the gene matches. The CDR3 runs to 15 residues. With respect to this clone: Antigen: not known.

This table comes from immunoSEQ multiplex PCR, and its TCRdb copy is limited to in-frame clones, with some not included. The data contain roughly 150,000 clones, about 91% of them seen just once; the ten biggest clones take up less than 2.5%. The sample consisted of peripheral blood, taken on day 0 of AZD1222 vaccination. V and J are TRBV7-6 and TRBJ2-1; TRBD1 agrees at 8 bases. The TCR originated in an adult in good health. CDR3 DNA: TGTGCCAGCAGCTTAGTGGGACAGGAGAACCATGAGCAGTTCTTC. Its protein product is CASSLVGQENHEQFF.